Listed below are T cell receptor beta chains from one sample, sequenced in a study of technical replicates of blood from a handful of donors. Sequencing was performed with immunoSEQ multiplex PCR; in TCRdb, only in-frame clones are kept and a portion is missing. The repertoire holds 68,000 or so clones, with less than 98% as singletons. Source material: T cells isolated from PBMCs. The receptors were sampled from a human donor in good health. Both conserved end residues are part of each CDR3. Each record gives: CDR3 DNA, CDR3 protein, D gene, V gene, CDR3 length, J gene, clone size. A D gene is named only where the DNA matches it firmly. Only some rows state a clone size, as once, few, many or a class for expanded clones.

CDR3nt: TGTGCCTCCGGCGGGAGATCTGGGGAGACCCAGTACTTC; CDR3aa: CASGGRSGETQYF; d_gene: TRBD2; v_gene: TRBV10-3; len: 13; j_gene: TRBJ2-5; abundance: -
CDR3nt: TGTGCCAGCAGCCTCCGCTACGAGCAGTACTTC; CDR3aa: CASSLRYEQYF; d_gene: -; v_gene: TRBV7-2; len: 11; j_gene: TRBJ2-7; abundance: -
CDR3nt: TGTGCCAGCGAAAGGGACACCCAACACTATGGCTACACCTTC; CDR3aa: CASERDTQHYGYTF; d_gene: -; v_gene: TRBV7-9; len: 14; j_gene: TRBJ1-2; abundance: -
CDR3nt: TGTGCCAGCAGTTTGACAGGGGGCGGATATCAGCCCCAGCATTTT; CDR3aa: CASSLTGGGYQPQHF; d_gene: TRBD1; v_gene: TRBV27; len: 15; j_gene: TRBJ1-5; abundance: -
CDR3nt: TGTGCCAGCAGTTTAAGGCTAGCGGGAGTGTACGAGCAGTACTTC; CDR3aa: CASSLRLAGVYEQYF; d_gene: TRBD2; v_gene: TRBV28; len: 15; j_gene: TRBJ2-7; abundance: once
CDR3nt: TGTGCCAGCAGTCCTAGCGGGGGTTCGAACACCGGGGAGCTGTTTTTT; CDR3aa: CASSPSGGSNTGELFF; d_gene: TRBD2; v_gene: TRBV28; len: 16; j_gene: TRBJ2-2; abundance: -
CDR3nt: TGTGCCAGCAGGATAGGACTAGCGGAAGAGACCCAGTACTTC; CDR3aa: CASRIGLAEETQYF; d_gene: TRBD2; v_gene: TRBV6-5; len: 14; j_gene: TRBJ2-5; abundance: -
CDR3nt: TGCGCCAGCTTGAGGGAAGAGATCCAGTACTTC; CDR3aa: CASLREEIQYF; d_gene: -; v_gene: TRBV5-1; len: 11; j_gene: TRBJ2-5; abundance: -
CDR3nt: TGTGCCATCAGTGAGTCGAGCGGGGTGACTGAAGCTTTCTTT; CDR3aa: CAISESSGVTEAFF; d_gene: -; v_gene: TRBV10-3; len: 14; j_gene: TRBJ1-1; abundance: -
CDR3nt: TGTGCCAGCAGCTTGTTCGCATGCGGGGTCGGAAGAGCTTTCTTT; CDR3aa: CASSLFACGVGRAFF; d_gene: -; v_gene: TRBV5-4; len: 15; j_gene: TRBJ1-1; abundance: -
CDR3nt: TGTGCCAGCAGTCTAAACAGGGCTCCTCACTATGGCTACACCTTC; CDR3aa: CASSLNRAPHYGYTF; d_gene: -; v_gene: TRBV5-4; len: 15; j_gene: TRBJ1-2; abundance: -
CDR3nt: TGTGCCAGCAGCTTACGCCCAGGGGGCCCAGATACGCAGTATTTT; CDR3aa: CASSLRPGGPDTQYF; d_gene: TRBD1; v_gene: TRBV11-3; len: 15; j_gene: TRBJ2-3; abundance: -
CDR3nt: TGTGCCAGCAGCTCCCTCGCGGGAAAACTGTTTTTT; CDR3aa: CASSSLAGKLFF; d_gene: -; v_gene: TRBV27; len: 12; j_gene: TRBJ1-4; abundance: -
CDR3nt: TGTGCCAGCAGCCCTAAGTCGGCCGGGGAGCTGTTTTTT; CDR3aa: CASSPKSAGELFF; d_gene: -; v_gene: TRBV7-9; len: 13; j_gene: TRBJ2-2; abundance: -
CDR3nt: TGTGCCAGCAGTTCCAACAGGGGAGGCTACACCTTC; CDR3aa: CASSSNRGGYTF; d_gene: TRBD1; v_gene: TRBV27; len: 12; j_gene: TRBJ1-2; abundance: -
CDR3nt: TGCAGCGTTGACAGGGGGCACAATGAGCAGTTCTTC; CDR3aa: CSVDRGHNEQFF; d_gene: TRBD1; v_gene: TRBV29-1; len: 12; j_gene: TRBJ2-1; abundance: -
CDR3nt: TGTGCCAGCAGACAGACAGGGGATAATGAAAAACTGTTTTTT; CDR3aa: CASRQTGDNEKLFF; d_gene: TRBD1; v_gene: TRBV6-5; len: 14; j_gene: TRBJ1-4; abundance: -
CDR3nt: TGTGCCAGTAGCGCAGACAGGGGGATCTACGAGCAGTACTTC; CDR3aa: CASSADRGIYEQYF; d_gene: TRBD1; v_gene: TRBV19; len: 14; j_gene: TRBJ2-7; abundance: -
CDR3nt: TGCAGCGTTGAAAACAGAAGAAACACTGAAGCTTTCTTT; CDR3aa: CSVENRRNTEAFF; d_gene: -; v_gene: TRBV29-1; len: 13; j_gene: TRBJ1-1; abundance: -
CDR3nt: TGTGCCAGTTGGGACAGGGCTAAAGGAGGCGAGCAGTACTTC; CDR3aa: CASWDRAKGGEQYF; d_gene: TRBD1; v_gene: TRBV7-9; len: 14; j_gene: TRBJ2-7; abundance: -
CDR3nt: TGTGCCAGCAGTTTGGCAGTCGGGACAGGGCGGCCCGGGGAGCTGTTTTTT; CDR3aa: CASSLAVGTGRPGELFF; d_gene: TRBD1; v_gene: TRBV27; len: 17; j_gene: TRBJ2-2; abundance: -
CDR3nt: TGTGCCAGCTCGACAGAATACGAGCAGTACTTC; CDR3aa: CASSTEYEQYF; d_gene: -; v_gene: TRBV19; len: 11; j_gene: TRBJ2-7; abundance: -
CDR3nt: TGTGCCAGCCCACAGGGGATCCCGATCAACTTC; CDR3aa: CASPQGIPINF; d_gene: TRBD1; v_gene: TRBV2; len: 11; j_gene: TRBJ1-2; abundance: -
CDR3nt: TGTGCCAGCAGCTTAGGGTACAGGGAACGCAGTTTACGCCGTAACTATGGCTACACCTTC; CDR3aa: CASSLGYRERSLRRNYGYTF; d_gene: -; v_gene: TRBV7-8; len: 20; j_gene: TRBJ1-2; abundance: -
CDR3nt: TGTGCCAGCAGTTTATTTCGGGACAGGGCCTCTGAGCAGTTCTTC; CDR3aa: CASSLFRDRASEQFF; d_gene: TRBD1; v_gene: TRBV28; len: 15; j_gene: TRBJ2-1; abundance: -
CDR3nt: TGCAGCGCCGATCTAGCTCGCACAGATACGCAGTATTTT; CDR3aa: CSADLARTDTQYF; d_gene: -; v_gene: TRBV29-1; len: 13; j_gene: TRBJ2-3; abundance: once
CDR3nt: TGTGCCAGCAGCTTCGACAGCTCCTACGAGCAGTACTTC; CDR3aa: CASSFDSSYEQYF; d_gene: -; v_gene: TRBV5-6; len: 13; j_gene: TRBJ2-7; abundance: -
CDR3nt: TGTGCCAGCAGCGGGGGACAGTCTGGAAACACCATATATTTT; CDR3aa: CASSGGQSGNTIYF; d_gene: TRBD1; v_gene: TRBV9; len: 14; j_gene: TRBJ1-3; abundance: -
CDR3nt: TGTGCCAGCAGCCAAGATCCAGCGGGAGAGGTATACGAGCAGTACTTC; CDR3aa: CASSQDPAGEVYEQYF; d_gene: TRBD2; v_gene: TRBV4-2; len: 16; j_gene: TRBJ2-7; abundance: -
CDR3nt: TGTGCCAGCAGCGGCACAGGGGTAGGCACTGAAGCTTTCTTT; CDR3aa: CASSGTGVGTEAFF; d_gene: TRBD1; v_gene: TRBV9; len: 14; j_gene: TRBJ1-1; abundance: -
CDR3nt: TGTGCCAGCAGTGGGACAGACTCCTACGAGCAGTACTTC; CDR3aa: CASSGTDSYEQYF; d_gene: -; v_gene: TRBV2; len: 13; j_gene: TRBJ2-7; abundance: -
CDR3nt: TGTGCCAGCAGTTTAACATTCGGGACAGGGGCACTCAATCAGCCCCAGCATTTT; CDR3aa: CASSLTFGTGALNQPQHF; d_gene: TRBD1; v_gene: TRBV27; len: 18; j_gene: TRBJ1-5; abundance: -
CDR3nt: TGTGCCAGCAGTTACGCGGGGGGTCAGCCCCAGCATTTT; CDR3aa: CASSYAGGQPQHF; d_gene: -; v_gene: TRBV6-5; len: 13; j_gene: TRBJ1-5; abundance: -
CDR3nt: TGTGCCAGCAGTGATATGGGACAGGATGAAAAACTGTTTTTT; CDR3aa: CASSDMGQDEKLFF; d_gene: TRBD1; v_gene: TRBV6-1; len: 14; j_gene: TRBJ1-4; abundance: -
CDR3nt: TGTGCCAGCAGCACTAGCGGTTACGTGAACACTGAAGCTTTCTTT; CDR3aa: CASSTSGYVNTEAFF; d_gene: -; v_gene: TRBV7-8; len: 15; j_gene: TRBJ1-1; abundance: -
CDR3nt: TGTGCCAGCAGTTATACTAGCGGGAGTGCCGAGCAGTACTTC; CDR3aa: CASSYTSGSAEQYF; d_gene: TRBD2; v_gene: TRBV27; len: 14; j_gene: TRBJ2-7; abundance: -
CDR3nt: TGTGCCTGGAGTGTGCGGTCATATGGCTACACCTTC; CDR3aa: CAWSVRSYGYTF; d_gene: -; v_gene: TRBV30; len: 12; j_gene: TRBJ1-2; abundance: -
CDR3nt: TGCGCCAGCAGCCGAGGACAGGAGGTCTACGAGCAGTACTTC; CDR3aa: CASSRGQEVYEQYF; d_gene: TRBD1; v_gene: TRBV4-1; len: 14; j_gene: TRBJ2-7; abundance: -
CDR3nt: TGTGCCAGCAGCAGCGAGAGCGGGACCTACAATGAGCAGTTCTTC; CDR3aa: CASSSESGTYNEQFF; d_gene: TRBD2; v_gene: TRBV2; len: 15; j_gene: TRBJ2-1; abundance: -
CDR3nt: TGTGCCAGCAGTTTTGGACAGGGGCGAATAAACACCATATATTTT; CDR3aa: CASSFGQGRINTIYF; d_gene: TRBD1; v_gene: TRBV5-6; len: 15; j_gene: TRBJ1-3; abundance: -
CDR3nt: TGTGCCAGCAGCTTTAGCGGGAGCATCTCCTACGAGCAGTACTTC; CDR3aa: CASSFSGSISYEQYF; d_gene: TRBD2; v_gene: TRBV28; len: 15; j_gene: TRBJ2-7; abundance: once
CDR3nt: TGTGCCAGCAGTGGACTAGCGGGAGGGATTACAGATACGCAGTATTTT; CDR3aa: CASSGLAGGITDTQYF; d_gene: TRBD2; v_gene: TRBV6-1; len: 16; j_gene: TRBJ2-3; abundance: -
CDR3nt: TGTGCCAGCAGCTTATATAGGGGCAACACCGGGGAGCTGTTTTTT; CDR3aa: CASSLYRGNTGELFF; d_gene: -; v_gene: TRBV13; len: 15; j_gene: TRBJ2-2; abundance: -
CDR3nt: TGTGCCAGCAGTGCCCAGGGGGGCTCTGGGGCCAACGTCCTGACTTTC; CDR3aa: CASSAQGGSGANVLTF; d_gene: -; v_gene: TRBV2; len: 16; j_gene: TRBJ2-6; abundance: -
CDR3nt: TGCGCCAGCAGTGCCGGGACTCCCGGAGGGACCCAGTACTTC; CDR3aa: CASSAGTPGGTQYF; d_gene: -; v_gene: TRBV10-2; len: 14; j_gene: TRBJ2-5; abundance: -
CDR3nt: TGCGCCAGCAGCTTGGTCTACGGGAATGAAAAACTGTTTTTT; CDR3aa: CASSLVYGNEKLFF; d_gene: -; v_gene: TRBV5-1; len: 14; j_gene: TRBJ1-4; abundance: -
CDR3nt: TGTGCCAGCAGTCGACGACAGGATATGAACACTGAAGCTTTCTTT; CDR3aa: CASSRRQDMNTEAFF; d_gene: -; v_gene: TRBV6-5; len: 15; j_gene: TRBJ1-1; abundance: -
CDR3nt: TGTGCCTGGAGTTTACAAGAGGGCGGGGAGCTGTTTTTT; CDR3aa: CAWSLQEGGELFF; d_gene: -; v_gene: TRBV30; len: 13; j_gene: TRBJ2-2; abundance: -
CDR3nt: TGTGCCAGCAGCCTACAGACAGGGGGAGTTTCAGATACGCAGTATTTT; CDR3aa: CASSLQTGGVSDTQYF; d_gene: TRBD1; v_gene: TRBV11-3; len: 16; j_gene: TRBJ2-3; abundance: -
CDR3nt: TGTGCCAGCAGTCTTACCCGCGACACTGAAGCTTTCTTT; CDR3aa: CASSLTRDTEAFF; d_gene: -; v_gene: TRBV6-5; len: 13; j_gene: TRBJ1-1; abundance: -
CDR3nt: TGTGCCAGCAGCCCCCGACAGGGAGCTCAGCCCCAGCATTTT; CDR3aa: CASSPRQGAQPQHF; d_gene: TRBD1; v_gene: TRBV9; len: 14; j_gene: TRBJ1-5; abundance: -
CDR3nt: TGCAGCGTCCGGACTAGCGGGTTGAATGAGCAGTTCTTC; CDR3aa: CSVRTSGLNEQFF; d_gene: TRBD2; v_gene: TRBV29-1; len: 13; j_gene: TRBJ2-1; abundance: -
CDR3nt: TGTGCCACCAGAGTCGACAGGTTTCGAAATGAAGCTTTCTTT; CDR3aa: CATRVDRFRNEAFF; d_gene: -; v_gene: TRBV15; len: 14; j_gene: TRBJ1-1; abundance: -
CDR3nt: TGTGCCAGCAGCGGGACATATGGGACGGAGGCCGCCAAAAACATTCAGTACTTC; CDR3aa: CASSGTYGTEAAKNIQYF; d_gene: -; v_gene: TRBV5-8; len: 18; j_gene: TRBJ2-4; abundance: -
CDR3nt: TGTGCCAGCAGCCCTAGCGGGAGCTCCTACGAGCAGTACTTC; CDR3aa: CASSPSGSSYEQYF; d_gene: TRBD2; v_gene: TRBV11-1; len: 14; j_gene: TRBJ2-7; abundance: -
CDR3nt: TGTGCCAGCAGTTTAGGAGGGAGGGCCCAGGAGACCCAGTACTTC; CDR3aa: CASSLGGRAQETQYF; d_gene: TRBD2; v_gene: TRBV27; len: 15; j_gene: TRBJ2-5; abundance: once
CDR3nt: TGTGCCAGCAGTGTTGTAGCGGGAGGGCCGGCCGGGGAGCTGTTTTTT; CDR3aa: CASSVVAGGPAGELFF; d_gene: TRBD2; v_gene: TRBV6-1; len: 16; j_gene: TRBJ2-2; abundance: -